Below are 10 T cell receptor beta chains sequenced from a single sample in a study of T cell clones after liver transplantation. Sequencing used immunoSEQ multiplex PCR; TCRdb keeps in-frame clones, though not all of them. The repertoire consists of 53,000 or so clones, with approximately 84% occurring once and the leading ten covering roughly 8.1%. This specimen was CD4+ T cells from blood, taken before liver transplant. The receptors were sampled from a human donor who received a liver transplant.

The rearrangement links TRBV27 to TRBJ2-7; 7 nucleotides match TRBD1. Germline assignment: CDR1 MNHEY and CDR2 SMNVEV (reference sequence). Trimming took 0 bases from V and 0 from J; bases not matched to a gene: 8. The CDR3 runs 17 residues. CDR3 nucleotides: TGTGCCAGCAGTTTATCCCGAATACAGGGGCACTCCTACGAGCAGTACTTC. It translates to CASSLSRIQGHSYEQYF.

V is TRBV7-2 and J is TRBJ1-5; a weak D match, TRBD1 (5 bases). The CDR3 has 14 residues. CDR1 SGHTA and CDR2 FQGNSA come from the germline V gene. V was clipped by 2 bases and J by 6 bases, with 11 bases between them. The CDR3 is CASSLSGQGQPQHF. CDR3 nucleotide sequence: TGTGCCAGCAGCTTATCAGGGCAGGGTCAGCCCCAGCATTTT.

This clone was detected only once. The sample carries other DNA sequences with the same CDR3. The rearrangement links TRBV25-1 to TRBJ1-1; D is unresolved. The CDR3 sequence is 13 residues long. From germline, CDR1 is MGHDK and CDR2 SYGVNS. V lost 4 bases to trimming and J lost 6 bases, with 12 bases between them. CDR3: CASSARGRPEAFF. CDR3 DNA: TGTGCCAGCAGTGCCCGTGGACGACCTGAAGCTTTCTTT. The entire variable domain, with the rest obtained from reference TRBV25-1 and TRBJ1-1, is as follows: EADIYQTPRYLVIGTGKKITLECSQTMGHDKMYWYQQDPGMELHLIHYSYGVNSTEKGDLSSESTVSRIRTEHFPLTLESARPSHTSQYLCASSARGRPEAFFGQGTRLTVV.

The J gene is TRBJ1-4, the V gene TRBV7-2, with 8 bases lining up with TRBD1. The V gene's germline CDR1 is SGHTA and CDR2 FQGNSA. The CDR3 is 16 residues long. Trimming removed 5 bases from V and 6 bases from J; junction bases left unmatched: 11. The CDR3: CASSLTGGRGYEKLFF. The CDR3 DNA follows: TGTGCCAGCAGCCTCACAGGGGGAAGGGGATATGAAAAACTGTTTTTT. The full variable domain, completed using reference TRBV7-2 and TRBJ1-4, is GAGVSQSPSNKVTEKGKDVELRCDPISGHTALYWYRQSLGQGLEFLIYFQGNSAPDKSGLPSDRFSAERTGGSVSTLTIQRTQQEDSAVYLCASSLTGGRGYEKLFFGSGTQLSVL.

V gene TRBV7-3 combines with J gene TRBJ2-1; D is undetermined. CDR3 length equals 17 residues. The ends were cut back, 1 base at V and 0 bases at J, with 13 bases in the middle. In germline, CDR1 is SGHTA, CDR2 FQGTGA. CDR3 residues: CASSLNGALSSYNEQFF. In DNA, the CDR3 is TGTGCCAGCAGCTTAAACGGTGCACTCAGCTCCTACAATGAGCAGTTCTTC.

CDR3 coding DNA: TGTGCCAGCAGACAGGGAGATACGCAGTATTTT. Protein product: CASRQGDTQYF. The genes are TRBV6-5 and TRBJ2-3; D possibly corresponds to TRBD1 (6 bases). V lost 6 bases and J 5 bases, leaving 6 bases between the germline ends. This CDR3 spans 11 amino acids. Germline values: CDR1 MNHEY, CDR2 SVGAGI.

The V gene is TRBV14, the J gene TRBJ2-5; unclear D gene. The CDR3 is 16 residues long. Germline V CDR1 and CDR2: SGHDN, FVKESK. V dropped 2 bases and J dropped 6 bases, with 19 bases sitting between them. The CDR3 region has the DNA TGTGCCAGCAGCCAAACCAATTCCCCGGTCAGGAAGACCCAGTACTTC. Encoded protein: CASSQTNSPVRKTQYF. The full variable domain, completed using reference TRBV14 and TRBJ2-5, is EAGVTQFPSHSVIEKGQTVTLRCDPISGHDNLYWYRRVMGKEIKFLLHFVKESKQDESGMPNNRFLAERTGGTYSTLKVQPAELEDSGVYFCASSQTNSPVRKTQYFGPGTRLLVL.

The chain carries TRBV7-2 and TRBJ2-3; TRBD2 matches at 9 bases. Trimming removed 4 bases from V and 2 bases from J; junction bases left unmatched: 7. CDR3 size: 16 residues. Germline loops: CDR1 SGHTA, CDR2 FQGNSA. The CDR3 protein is CASSSDASGVTDTQYF. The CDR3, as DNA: TGTGCCAGCAGCTCCGATGCTAGCGGGGTCACAGATACGCAGTATTTT.

In DNA form, the CDR3 reads TGTGCCAGCAGCTTAGGGTCGGGGGGCGAGCAGTACTTC. Translated: CASSLGSGGEQYF. The chain recombines TRBV11-3 with TRBJ2-7; 7 positions agree with TRBD2. This CDR3 comprises 13 residues. In germline, CDR1 is SGHNT, CDR2 YENEEA. The V and J ends lost 1 base and 6 bases, in that order; junction bases with no gene match: 3.

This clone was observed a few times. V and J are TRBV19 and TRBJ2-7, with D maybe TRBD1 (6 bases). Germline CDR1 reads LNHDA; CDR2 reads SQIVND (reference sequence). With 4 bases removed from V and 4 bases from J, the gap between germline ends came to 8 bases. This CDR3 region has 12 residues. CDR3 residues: CASSRDRYEQYF. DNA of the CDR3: TGTGCCAGTAGTAGAGACAGGTACGAGCAGTACTTC.